The 8 T cell receptor beta chains below were found in one sample sequenced in a study of glioma-infiltrating T cells. Using RNA template, CDR3s of TCR alpha and beta were amplified with iRepertoire arm-PCR. TCRdb re-analysed the multiplex PCR reads in MiXCR, keeping a single row per CDR3 protein. The table shows 3,000 to 4,000 distinct CDR3 sequences, with 17% occurring only once. The source material was glioma tissue, nonneoplastic brain tissue, or PBMCs (not recorded which). These receptors came from a human donor with low-grade glioma or glioblastoma, undergoing nonglioma brain surgery, or in good health (not recorded which).

The chain combines TRBV5-1 with TRBJ2-5; 7 nucleotides agree with TRBD2. Germline CDR1 is SGHRS and CDR2 is YFSETQ. With V trimmed by 4 bases and J by 5 bases, 5 bases remained unmatched. The CDR3 is made up of 13 amino acids. In DNA form, the CDR3 reads TGCGCCAGCAGCCGGGAGGCTTACGAGACCCAGTACTTC. Translating gives CASSREAYETQYF. Full variable domain (rest looked up from reference TRBV5-1 and TRBJ2-5): KAGVTQTPRYLIKTRGQQVTLSCSPISGHRSVSWYQQTPGQGLQFLFEYFSETQRNKGNFPGRFSGRQFSNSRSEMNVSTLELGDSALYLCASSREAYETQYFGPGTRLLVL.

This clonotype was detected ten times or more. This chain joins TRBV7-9 and TRBJ1-1, with D hard to call. Germline CDR1 is SEHNR and CDR2 is FQNEAQ (reference sequence). CDR3 length: 14 residues. V lost 1 base to trimming and J lost 2 bases, with 8 bases between them. The CDR3 nucleotides are TGTGCCAGCAGCTTAGAACAGATTAACACTGAAGCTTTCTTT. It is translated as CASSLEQINTEAFF.

This clonotype is medium-sized by share. The chain is built from TRBV20-1 and TRBJ2-5, with D hard to call. The germline V and J ends were trimmed by 6 bases and 4 bases, with 6 bases remaining between them. This CDR3 is 10 amino acids long. Germline lookup yields CDR1 DFQATT and CDR2 SNEGSKA (reference sequence). CDR3 region: CSAVTETQYF. The CDR3, as DNA: TGCAGTGCGGTGACAGAGACCCAGTACTTC.

This clonotype was found many times. The V and J genes are TRBV5-1 and TRBJ1-2; 7 nucleotides align to TRBD1. Per the germline V gene, CDR1 is SGHRS and CDR2 is YFSETQ. The CDR3 length is 13 residues. V was pared by 5 bases and J by 4 bases, with 5 bases of the junction left unmatched. The CDR3 loop is CASRSGQSYGYTF. CDR3 coding DNA: TGCGCCAGCAGGTCGGGACAGAGCTATGGCTACACCTTC.

Turning to this clonotype: This clone may be a read error of a much larger clone one base away. V usage is TRBV10-2 and J usage is TRBJ2-1; D unclear. The V gene lost 4 bases and the J gene lost 8 bases, with 6 bases spanning the gap. Germline V gene lookup returns CDR1 WSHSY and CDR2 SAAADI. The CDR3 is 11 residues long. CDR3 amino acids: CASSGLDEQFF. CDR3 nucleotide sequence: TGCGCCAGCAGTGGACTCGATGAGCAGTTCTTC.

This clonotype was picked up many times. The chain has TRBV3-1 and TRBJ1-2; D not resolved. The CDR3 is 14 residues long. The germline CDR1 and CDR2 sequences are LGHDT and YNNKEL (reference sequence). V was shortened by 0 bases and J by 8 bases, with 13 bases between the two germline ends. The CDR3 nucleotides read TGTGCCAGCAGCCAAGATTTCGGCGGCGGGGGCTACACCTTC. Protein: CASSQDFGGGGYTF. The complete variable domain, with remaining parts taken from reference TRBV3-1 and TRBJ1-2, reads DTAVSQTPKYLVTQMGNDKSIKCEQNLGHDTMYWYKQDSKKFLKIMFSYNNKELIINETVPNRFSPKSPDKAHLNLHINSLELGDSAVYFCASSQDFGGGGYTFGSGTRLTVV.

For this clonotype: The junction differs from germline at one of its ends, possibly a read error. This chain connects TRBV6-5 to TRBJ2-3, with TRBD2 matching over 12 bases. CDR3 length: 14 residues. Looked up from germline, CDR1 is MNHEY and CDR2 is SVGAGI. CDR3 sequence (DNA): TGTGCCGGCAGTCGGACTAGCGGGACGGATACGCAGTATTTT. Protein sequence: CAGSRTSGTDTQYF.

The chain combines TRBV6-2 or TRBV6-3 with TRBJ2-7; a possible D gene is TRBD2 (5 bases). Per the germline V gene, CDR1 is MNHEY and CDR2 is SVGEGT. The CDR3 has 16 amino acids. The CDR3 DNA follows: TGTGCCAGCGGTTACTCAAAAACGGGGAACCCCTACGAGCAGTACGTC. Translated: CASGYSKTGNPYEQYV.